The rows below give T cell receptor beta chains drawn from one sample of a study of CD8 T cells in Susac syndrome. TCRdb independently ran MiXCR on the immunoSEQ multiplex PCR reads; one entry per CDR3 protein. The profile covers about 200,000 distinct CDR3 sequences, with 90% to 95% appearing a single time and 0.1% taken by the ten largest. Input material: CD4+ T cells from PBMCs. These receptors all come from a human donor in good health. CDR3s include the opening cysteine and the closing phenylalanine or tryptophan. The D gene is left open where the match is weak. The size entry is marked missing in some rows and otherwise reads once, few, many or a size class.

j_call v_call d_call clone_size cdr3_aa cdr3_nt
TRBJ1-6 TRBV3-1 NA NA CASSQDYDGNSPLHF TGTGCCAGCAGCCAAGATTATGATGGAAATTCACCCCTCCACTTT
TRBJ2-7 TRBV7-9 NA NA CASSLAPLHEQYF TGTGCCAGCAGCTTAGCCCCCCTCCACGAGCAGTACTTC
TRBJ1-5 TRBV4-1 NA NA CASSHQRDQPQHF TGCGCCAGCAGCCACCAGAGGGATCAGCCCCAGCATTTT
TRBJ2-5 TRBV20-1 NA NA CSAPLGGHILETQYF TGCAGTGCTCCTCTGGGGGGCCACATACTAGAGACCCAGTACTTC
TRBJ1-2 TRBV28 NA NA CASSFDARRDGYTF TGTGCCAGCAGTTTTGACGCAAGGCGAGATGGCTACACCTTC
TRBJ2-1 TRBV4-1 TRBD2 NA CASSRLAGGPGNEQFF TGCGCCAGCAGCCGGTTAGCGGGGGGGCCTGGCAATGAGCAGTTCTTC
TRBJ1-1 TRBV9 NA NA CASSVDWIGGTEAFF TGTGCCAGCAGCGTAGATTGGATTGGGGGGACTGAAGCTTTCTTT
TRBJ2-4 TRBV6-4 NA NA CASSDQPKNIQYF TGTGCCAGCAGTGACCAGCCTAAAAACATTCAGTACTTC
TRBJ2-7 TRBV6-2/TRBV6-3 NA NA CASSYPVRGGPYEQYF TGTGCCAGCAGTTACCCGGTCAGGGGTGGGCCCTACGAGCAGTACTTC
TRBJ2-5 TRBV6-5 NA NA CASSRQPGTQETQYF TGTGCCAGCAGCCGCCAACCCGGGACGCAAGAGACCCAGTACTTC
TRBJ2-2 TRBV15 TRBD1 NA CATRGTANTGELFF TGTGCCACCAGAGGGACAGCAAACACCGGGGAGCTGTTTTTT
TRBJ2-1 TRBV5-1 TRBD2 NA CASSLNVWRGVSYNEQFF TGCGCCAGCAGCTTGAACGTCTGGCGGGGGGTCTCCTACAATGAGCAGTTCTTC
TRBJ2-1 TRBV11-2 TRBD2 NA CASSPGLAGPNEQFF TGTGCCAGCAGCCCCGGCCTAGCGGGGCCCAATGAGCAGTTCTTC
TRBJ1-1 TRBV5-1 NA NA CASSTRTQNTEAFF TGCGCCAGCAGCACCCGGACGCAGAACACTGAAGCTTTCTTT
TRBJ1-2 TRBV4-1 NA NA CASSYNSRGSEGYTF TGCGCCAGCAGCTATAATTCCCGGGGCTCCGAAGGCTACACCTTC
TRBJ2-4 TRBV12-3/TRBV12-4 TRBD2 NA CASSKRTSGGNIQYF TGTGCCAGCAGCAAAAGGACTAGCGGGGGGAACATTCAGTACTTC
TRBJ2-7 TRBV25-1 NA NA CASSVLEGEQYF TGTGCCAGCAGTGTCCTCGAGGGCGAGCAGTACTTC
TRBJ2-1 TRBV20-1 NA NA CSARGPNYNEQFF TGCAGTGCTAGGGGTCCTAATTACAATGAGCAGTTCTTC
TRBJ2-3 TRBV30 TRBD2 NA CADSKLAGYDDTQYF TGTGCCGATAGCAAACTAGCGGGATATGACGATACGCAGTATTTT
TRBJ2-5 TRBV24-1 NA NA CATSDGGFHETQYF TGTGCCACCAGTGATGGGGGGTTCCACGAGACCCAGTACTTC
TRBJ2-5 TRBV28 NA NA CASSTTVETQYF TGTGCCAGCAGCACAACGGTGGAGACCCAGTACTTC
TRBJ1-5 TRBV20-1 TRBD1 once CSAGGGQVLNQPQHF TGCAGCGCAGGGGGTGGACAGGTGCTCAATCAGCCCCAGCATTTT
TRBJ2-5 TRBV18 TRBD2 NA CASSPRRTSGGGETQYF TGTGCCAGCTCACCACGACGGACTAGCGGGGGCGGAGAGACCCAGTACTTC
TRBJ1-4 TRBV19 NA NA CASSTTRVREKLFF TGTGCCAGTAGTACGACGCGGGTACGGGAAAAACTGTTTTTT
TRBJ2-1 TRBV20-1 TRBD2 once CSAEGLAGTNEQFF TGCAGTGCTGAGGGACTAGCGGGAACGAATGAGCAGTTCTTC
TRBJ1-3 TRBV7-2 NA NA CASSPTPGQRSSGNTIYF TGTGCCAGCAGCCCCACCCCGGGACAAAGGAGCTCTGGAAACACCATATATTTT
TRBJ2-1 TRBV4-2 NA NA CASSQDWHEQFF TGTGCCAGCAGCCAAGATTGGCATGAGCAGTTCTTC
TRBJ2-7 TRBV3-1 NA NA CASSQSDGEQYF TGTGCCAGCAGCCAGAGCGACGGCGAGCAGTACTTC
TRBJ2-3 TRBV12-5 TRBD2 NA CASAPAGAADTQYF TGTGCTAGTGCACCGGCGGGAGCGGCAGATACGCAGTATTTT
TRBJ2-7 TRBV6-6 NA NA CASRETGYEQYF TGTGCCAGCAGGGAAACAGGTTACGAGCAGTACTTC
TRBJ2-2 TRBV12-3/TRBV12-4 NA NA CASSPGPERTGELFF TGTGCCAGCAGTCCCGGACCGGAAAGGACCGGGGAGCTGTTTTTT
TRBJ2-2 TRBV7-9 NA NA CASSPQTTNTGELFF TGTGCCAGCAGCCCGCAAACAACGAACACCGGGGAGCTGTTTTTT
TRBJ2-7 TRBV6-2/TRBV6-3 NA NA CASSFGQRNYEQYF TGTGCCAGCAGTTTCGGACAGCGTAACTACGAGCAGTACTTC
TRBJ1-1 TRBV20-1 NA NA CSAAGGRDVGKDTEAFF TGCAGTGCCGCAGGAGGGAGGGACGTGGGGAAGGACACTGAAGCTTTCTTT
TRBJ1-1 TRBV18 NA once CASSPATGNTEAFF TGTGCCAGCTCACCTGCGACAGGGAACACTGAAGCTTTCTTT
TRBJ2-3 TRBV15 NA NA CATSRDPTWSDTQYF TGTGCCACCAGCAGAGACCCGACATGGTCAGATACGCAGTATTTT
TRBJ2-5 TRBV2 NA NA CASSDGRDQETQYF TGTGCCAGCAGTGACGGCAGGGACCAAGAGACCCAGTACTTC
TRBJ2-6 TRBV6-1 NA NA CASSEVGRAGANVLTF TGTGCCAGCAGTGAAGTCGGTCGGGCTGGGGCCAACGTCCTGACTTTC
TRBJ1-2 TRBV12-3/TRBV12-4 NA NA CASSSTMTGTYGYTF TGTGCCAGCAGCTCAACCATGACGGGGACCTATGGCTACACCTTC
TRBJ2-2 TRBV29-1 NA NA CSVFPPGLANTGELFF TGCAGCGTTTTCCCCCCGGGGCTAGCGAACACCGGGGAGCTGTTTTTT
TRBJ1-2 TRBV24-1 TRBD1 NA CATSNSGDRGTYGYTF TGTGCCACCAGCAACAGTGGGGACAGGGGGACCTATGGCTACACCTTC
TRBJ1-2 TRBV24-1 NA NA CATSGDTTYYGYTF TGTGCCACCAGTGGGGACACAACCTACTATGGCTACACCTTC
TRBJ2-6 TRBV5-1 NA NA CASSLVGNSGANVLTF TGCGCCAGCAGCTTGGTCGGAAACTCTGGGGCCAACGTCCTGACTTTC
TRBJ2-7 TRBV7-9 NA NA CASSLAQNVAYEQYF TGTGCCAGCAGCTTAGCCCAGAATGTCGCCTACGAGCAGTACTTC
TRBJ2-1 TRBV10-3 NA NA CAISESIGTGTYNEQFF TGTGCCATCAGTGAGTCGATTGGGACCGGTACATACAATGAGCAGTTCTTC